This entry lists 7 T cell receptor beta chains sequenced from one sample in a study of OX40 agonist ivuxolimab in advanced cancers. TCRdb keeps only in-frame clones here, not all; method: immunoSEQ multiplex PCR. Of some 70,000 clones detected, 70% to 90% appear once; the ten largest clones hold 5.5% to 7%. The material was CD4+ or CD8+ T cells sorted from blood, obtained in a trial of the OX40 agonist ivuxolimab. The receptor source for this set is an adult with an advanced solid tumor such as melanoma, head and neck, liver or kidney cancer.

The genes are TRBV11-2 and TRBJ2-6, with 12 bases fitting TRBD2. Germline CDR1 is SGHAT and CDR2 is FQNNGV. The length of the CDR3 is 17 residues. Unmatched junction bases numbered 2, after V lost 1 base and J lost 4 bases. CDR3 DNA sequence: TGTGCCAGCAGCTTAGTACTAGCGGGGGGAGGGGCCAACGTCCTGACTTTC. It yields the protein CASSLVLAGGGANVLTF. Full variable domain (rest looked up from reference TRBV11-2 and TRBJ2-6): EAGVAQSPRYKIIEKRQSVAFWCNPISGHATLYWYQQILGQGPKLLIQFQNNGVVDDSQLPKDRFSAERLKGVDSTLKIQPAKLEDSAVYLCASSLVLAGGGANVLTFGAGSRLTVL.

This clone occurred once. The chain carries TRBV11-3 and TRBJ2-3; 8 nucleotides align to TRBD2. Germline V lookup: CDR1 SGHNT, CDR2 YENEEA. This CDR3 has 17 amino acids. The V gene end was trimmed by 0 bases and the J gene end by 3 bases; junction bases not matched to a gene: 8. This CDR3 reads CASSLEAGLAQTDTQYF. CDR3 in DNA: TGTGCCAGCAGCTTAGAGGCCGGACTAGCCCAGACAGATACGCAGTATTTT.

The chain links TRBV25-1 to TRBJ1-1; weak D call: TRBD1 (6 bases). This CDR3 region has 16 residues. Trimming stripped 1 base from V and 1 base from J, with 13 bases between. CDR1 MGHDK and CDR2 SYGVNS come from the germline V gene. The CDR3 DNA reads as TGTGCCAGCAGTGAATTGGGGGGGGGCAGGAACACTGAAGCTTTCTTT. Its protein product is CASSELGGGRNTEAFF.

The V and J genes are TRBV14 and TRBJ2-1, with a tentative D call TRBD2 (5 bases). CDR1 is SGHDN, CDR2 FVKESK, per germline. The CDR3 has 16 residues. V was shortened by 0 bases and J by 5 bases, with 14 bases between the two germline ends. CDR3 sequence (DNA): TGTGCCAGCAGCCAAGAGACGGGGATCGTGGACAATGAGCAGTTCTTC. Translating it yields CASSQETGIVDNEQFF.

This clone showed up just once. This chain connects TRBV15 to TRBJ2-5; D tentatively reads TRBD1 or TRBD2 (5 bases each). This CDR3 has 16 amino acids. Trimming took 2 bases from V and 2 from J, leaving 15 bases between them. Germline V lookup: CDR1 LNHNV, CDR2 YYDKDF (reference sequence). CDR3 nucleotides: TGTGCCACCAGCAGAATCCGGGGCTCCTATCAAGAGACCCAGTACTTC. This encodes CATSRIRGSYQETQYF.

The chain has TRBV19 and TRBJ1-1, with a weak D call TRBD1 (5 bases). The CDR3 extends over 13 amino acids. Looked up from germline, CDR1 is LNHDA and CDR2 is SQIVND (reference sequence). The ends were cut back, 4 bases at V and 6 bases at J, with 12 bases in the middle. CDR3 DNA: TGTGCCAGTAGTACCACAAAAGGGGCTGAAGCTTTCTTT. Residues: CASSTTKGAEAFF.

The V gene is TRBV6-4, the J gene TRBJ2-1, with 10 bases fitting TRBD1. The junction had 3 bases not matched to a gene; V was cut back by 2 bases and J by 8 bases. CDR3 length equals 14 residues. Germline CDR1 reads MRHNA; CDR2 reads SNTAGT. CDR3 residues: CASSDGTGVYEQFF. CDR3 sequence (DNA): TGTGCCAGCAGTGACGGGACAGGGGTATATGAGCAGTTCTTC.